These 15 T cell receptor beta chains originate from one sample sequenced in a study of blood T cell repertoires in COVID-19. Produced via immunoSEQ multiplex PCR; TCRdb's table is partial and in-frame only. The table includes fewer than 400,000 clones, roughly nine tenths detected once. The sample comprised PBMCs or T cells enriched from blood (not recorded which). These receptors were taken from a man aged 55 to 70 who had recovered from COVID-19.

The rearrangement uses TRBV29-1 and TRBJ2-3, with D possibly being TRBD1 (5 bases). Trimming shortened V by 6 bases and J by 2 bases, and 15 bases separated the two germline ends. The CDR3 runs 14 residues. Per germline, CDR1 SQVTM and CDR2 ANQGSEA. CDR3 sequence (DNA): TGCAGCGTAGAGCAGGGCAGATACACAGATACGCAGTATTTT. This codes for CSVEQGRYTDTQYF.

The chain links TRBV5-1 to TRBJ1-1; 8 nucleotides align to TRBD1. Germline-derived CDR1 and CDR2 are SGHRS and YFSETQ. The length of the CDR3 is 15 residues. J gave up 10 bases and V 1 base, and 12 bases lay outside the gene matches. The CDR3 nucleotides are TGCGCCAGCAGCTTGAAAGGGACAGGAGGTATTGTAGCTTTCTTT. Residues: CASSLKGTGGIVAFF. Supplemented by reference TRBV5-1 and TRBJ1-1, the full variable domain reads KAGVTQTPRYLIKTRGQQVTLSCSPISGHRSVSWYQQTPGQGLQFLFEYFSETQRNKGNFPGRFSGRQFSNSRSEMNVSTLELGDSALYLCASSLKGTGGIVAFFGQGTRLTVV.

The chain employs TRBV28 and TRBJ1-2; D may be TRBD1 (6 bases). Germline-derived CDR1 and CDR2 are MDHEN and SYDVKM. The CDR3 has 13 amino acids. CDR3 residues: CAISSTQGYGYTF. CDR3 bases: TGTGCAATTTCGTCTACACAGGGTTACGGCTACACCTTC.

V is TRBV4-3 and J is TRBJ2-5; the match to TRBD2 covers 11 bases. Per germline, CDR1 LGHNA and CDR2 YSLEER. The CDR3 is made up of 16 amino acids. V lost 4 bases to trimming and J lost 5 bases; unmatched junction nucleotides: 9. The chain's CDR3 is CASSRGLAENSETQYF. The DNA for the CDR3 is TGCGCCAGCAGCCGGGGACTAGCGGAAAATTCGGAGACCCAGTACTTC.

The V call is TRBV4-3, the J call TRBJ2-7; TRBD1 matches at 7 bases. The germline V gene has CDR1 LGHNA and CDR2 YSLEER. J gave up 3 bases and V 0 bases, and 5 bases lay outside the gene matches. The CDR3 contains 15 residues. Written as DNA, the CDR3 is TGCGCCAGCAGCCAAGATAGGGGACAGAGCTACGAGCAGTACTTC. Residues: CASSQDRGQSYEQYF.

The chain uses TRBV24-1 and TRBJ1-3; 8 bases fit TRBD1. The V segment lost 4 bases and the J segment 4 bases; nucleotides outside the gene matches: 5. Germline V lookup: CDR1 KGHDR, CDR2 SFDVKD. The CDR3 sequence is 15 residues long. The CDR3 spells CATSDPGQGGNTIYF. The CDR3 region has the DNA TGTGCCACCAGTGACCCCGGACAGGGAGGAAACACCATATATTTT.

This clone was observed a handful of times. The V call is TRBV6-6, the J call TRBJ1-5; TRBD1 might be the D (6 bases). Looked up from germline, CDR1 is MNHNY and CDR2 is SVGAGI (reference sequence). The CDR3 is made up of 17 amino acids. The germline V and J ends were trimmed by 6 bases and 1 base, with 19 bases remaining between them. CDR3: CASRRKGGGVSNQPQHF. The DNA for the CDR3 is TGTGCCAGCAGGCGAAAAGGGGGGGGCGTAAGCAATCAGCCCCAGCATTTT.

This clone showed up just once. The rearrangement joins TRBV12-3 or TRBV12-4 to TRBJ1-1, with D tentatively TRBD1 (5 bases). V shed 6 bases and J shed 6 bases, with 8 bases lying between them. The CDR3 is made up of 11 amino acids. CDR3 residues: CASSRGSEAFF. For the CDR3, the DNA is TGTGCCAGCAGCCGGGGGTCTGAAGCTTTCTTT.

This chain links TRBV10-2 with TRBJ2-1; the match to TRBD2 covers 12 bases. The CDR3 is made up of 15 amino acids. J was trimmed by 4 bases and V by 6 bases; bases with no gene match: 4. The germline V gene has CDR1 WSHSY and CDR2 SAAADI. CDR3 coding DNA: TGCGCCAGCAGGGGGACTAGCGGGTATTACAATGAGCAGTTCTTC. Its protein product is CASRGTSGYYNEQFF.

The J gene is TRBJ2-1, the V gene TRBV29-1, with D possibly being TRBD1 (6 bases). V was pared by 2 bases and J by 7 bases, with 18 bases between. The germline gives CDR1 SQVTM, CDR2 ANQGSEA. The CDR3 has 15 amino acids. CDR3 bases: TGCAGCGTTGAAAGTTTCGTACAGGGCGGGAATGAGCAGTTCTTC. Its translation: CSVESFVQGGNEQFF.

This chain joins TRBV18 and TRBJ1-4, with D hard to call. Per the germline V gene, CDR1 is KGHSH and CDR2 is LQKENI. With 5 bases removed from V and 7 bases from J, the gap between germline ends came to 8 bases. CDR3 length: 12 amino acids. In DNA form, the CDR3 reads TGTGCCAGCTCAACAACGGGTGAAAAACTGTTTTTT. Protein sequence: CASSTTGEKLFF.

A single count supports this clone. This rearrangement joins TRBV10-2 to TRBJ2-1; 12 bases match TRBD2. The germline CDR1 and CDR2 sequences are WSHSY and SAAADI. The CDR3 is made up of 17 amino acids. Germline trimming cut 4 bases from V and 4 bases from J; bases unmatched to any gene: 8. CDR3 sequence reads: CASSGTSGRTAYNEQFF. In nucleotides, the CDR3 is TGCGCCAGCAGTGGTACTAGCGGGAGGACCGCGTACAATGAGCAGTTCTTC.

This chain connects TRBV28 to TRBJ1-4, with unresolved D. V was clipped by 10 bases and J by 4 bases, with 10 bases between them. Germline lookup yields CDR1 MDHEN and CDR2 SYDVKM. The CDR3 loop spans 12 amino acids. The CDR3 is CATRSGNEKLFF. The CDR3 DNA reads TGTGCCACCCGGTCGGGTAATGAAAAACTGTTTTTT. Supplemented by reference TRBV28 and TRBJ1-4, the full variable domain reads DVKVTQSSRYLVKRTGEKVFLECVQDMDHENMFWYRQDPGLGLRLIYFSYDVKMKEKGDIPEGYSVSREKKERFSLILESASTNQTSMYLCATRSGNEKLFFGSGTQLSVL.

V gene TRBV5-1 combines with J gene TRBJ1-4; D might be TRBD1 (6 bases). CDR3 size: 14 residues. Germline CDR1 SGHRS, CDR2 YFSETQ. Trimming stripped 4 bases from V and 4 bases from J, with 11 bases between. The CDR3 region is CASSKDSGNEKLFF. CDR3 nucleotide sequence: TGCGCCAGCAGCAAGGACAGTGGTAATGAAAAACTGTTTTTT.

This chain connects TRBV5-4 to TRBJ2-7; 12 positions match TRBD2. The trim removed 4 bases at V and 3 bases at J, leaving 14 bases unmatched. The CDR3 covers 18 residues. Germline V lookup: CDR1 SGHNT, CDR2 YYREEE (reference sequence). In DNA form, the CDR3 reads TGTGCCAGCAGCCCGGACAGGGAGACTAGCGGGAGCTTCTACGAGCAGTACTTC. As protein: CASSPDRETSGSFYEQYF.